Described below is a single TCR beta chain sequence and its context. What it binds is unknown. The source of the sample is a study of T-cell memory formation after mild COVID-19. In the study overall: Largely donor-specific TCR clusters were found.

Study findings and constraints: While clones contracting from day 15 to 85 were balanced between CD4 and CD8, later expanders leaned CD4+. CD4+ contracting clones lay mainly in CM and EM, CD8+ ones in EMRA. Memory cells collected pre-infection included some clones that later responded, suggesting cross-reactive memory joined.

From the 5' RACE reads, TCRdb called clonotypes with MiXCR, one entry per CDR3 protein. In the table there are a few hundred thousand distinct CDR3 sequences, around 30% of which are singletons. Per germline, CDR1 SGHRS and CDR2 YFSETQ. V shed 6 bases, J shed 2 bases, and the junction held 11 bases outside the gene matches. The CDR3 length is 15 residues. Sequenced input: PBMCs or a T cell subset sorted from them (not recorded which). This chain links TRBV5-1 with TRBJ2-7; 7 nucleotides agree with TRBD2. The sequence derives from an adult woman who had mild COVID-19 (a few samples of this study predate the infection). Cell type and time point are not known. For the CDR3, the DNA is TGCGCCAGCACCAGAGCGGGATCGAGCACCTACGAGCAGTACTTC. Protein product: CASTRAGSSTYEQYF.